The sequence of this TCR beta chain was determined in a study of response to subunit inactivated influenza vaccine. TCRdb redid the calling of the RT-PCR reads with MiXCR, one entry per CDR3 protein. The table has about 520,000 distinct CDR3 sequences, approximately 11% seen once; the top ten hold around 12%. At least ten counts were recorded for this clonotype. Its target is not known. Looked up from germline, CDR1 is SQVTM and CDR2 is ANQGSEA. Trimming removed 6 bases from V and 9 bases from J; junction bases left unmatched: 5. The CDR3 consists of 14 residues. Study results and limitations: That few new T cells are recruited by each seasonal influenza vaccination was the authors' suggestion.

The receptor's source is a man aged 50 to 60 who received an inactivated influenza vaccine. The chain combines TRBV29-1 with TRBJ2-1; 16 positions agree with TRBD2. Sequencing used PBMCs from blood, obtained roughly 6 weeks after vaccination. CDR3 loop: CSVGTSGRASEQFF. CDR3 bases: TGCAGCGTCGGGACTAGCGGGAGGGCCAGTGAGCAGTTCTTC.